A selection of T cell receptor beta chains follows, all from one sample in a study of shared clonotypes between healthy human individuals. Measured with immunoSEQ multiplex PCR; TCRdb has only the in-frame clones, and not every one. The sample contains 500,000 or so clones, about 96% of which appear only once. Material for sequencing was naive CD4+ T cells sorted from blood. The receptors shown here come from a woman in her 30s in good health. Each CDR3 is given with its conserved first and last residue. Fields, in order: V gene, D gene, J gene, clone size, CDR3 DNA, CDR3 protein. A D gene is named only where the DNA matches it firmly. A row's size may be missing; if present it is once, few, many or a size class.

TRBV15	-	TRBJ1-5	-	TGTGCCACCAGCAGGTCAGGGAACAATCAGCCCCAGCATTTT	CATSRSGNNQPQHF
TRBV7-9	-	TRBJ2-2	-	TGTGCCAGCAGGCCTTTGGGATCCGGGGAGCTGTTTTTT	CASRPLGSGELFF
TRBV7-3	TRBD2	TRBJ2-2	-	TGTGCCAGCAGTCGCTATAGCGGGAGGGCCTCCGGGGAGCTGTTTTTT	CASSRYSGRASGELFF
TRBV5-1	TRBD2	TRBJ2-3	-	TGCGCCAGCAGCTTGGCCGTGAGCGGGAGGGCCTTGTCCCCATTCGATACGCAGTATTTT	CASSLAVSGRALSPFDTQYF
TRBV6-1	TRBD1	TRBJ1-2	-	TGTGCCAGCAGTGAATTTGGACAGGGGAACTATGGCTACACCTTC	CASSEFGQGNYGYTF
TRBV7-8	-	TRBJ1-5	-	TGTGCCAGCAGCTTGGGCGTGATCAATCAGCCCCAGCATTTT	CASSLGVINQPQHF
TRBV15	-	TRBJ1-5	-	TGTGCCACCAGCAGACTCTGGGCAGGCTACGATAGCAATCAGCCCCAGCATTTT	CATSRLWAGYDSNQPQHF
TRBV29-1	-	TRBJ2-1	-	TGCAGCGTGGGACCCCAGGGAAATGAGCAGTTCTTC	CSVGPQGNEQFF
TRBV28	-	TRBJ2-2	-	TGTGCCAGCAGCCAAAGACCGGGACAGAACACCGGGGAGCTGTTTTTT	CASSQRPGQNTGELFF
TRBV11-2	TRBD1	TRBJ2-7	-	TGTGCCAGCAGCGGAGGGACAGGAGTCTACGAGCAGTACTTC	CASSGGTGVYEQYF
TRBV5-1	-	TRBJ1-4	-	TGCGCCAGCAGACGGACATCTAATGAAAAACTGTTTTTT	CASRRTSNEKLFF
TRBV28	-	TRBJ1-5	few	TGTGCCAGCAGTTTGGCCGGCGTAGTTCTGCCCCAGCATTTT	CASSLAGVVLPQHF
TRBV10-3	-	TRBJ1-1	once	TGTGCCATCAGTGAGAATTTGGGGAACAGGAGGACTGAAGCTTTCTTT	CAISENLGNRRTEAFF
TRBV9	TRBD2	TRBJ2-7	-	TGTGCCAGCAGCGTCGCTAGCGGCTCCTACGAGCAGTACTTC	CASSVASGSYEQYF
TRBV4-1	-	TRBJ2-6	-	TGCGCCAGCAGCCAAGAAGGAGGAATCTCTGGGGCCAACGTCCTGACTTTC	CASSQEGGISGANVLTF
TRBV28	-	TRBJ2-3	-	TGTGCCAGCAGTTTGGTCCAGGGGAGCACAGATACGCAGTATTTT	CASSLVQGSTDTQYF
TRBV18	TRBD2	TRBJ2-2	once	TGTGCCAGCTCACCACGTGGGACTAGCGGGATGGTCGGGGAGCTGTTTTTT	CASSPRGTSGMVGELFF